The 30 T cell receptor beta chains in this list originate from one sample, sequenced in a study of control samples from healthy donors and cancer patients. Some clones are missing from TCRdb's copy, which holds only in-frame ones; the method was immunoSEQ multiplex PCR. Of roughly 150,000 clones listed, roughly 93% are singletons. The sequencing sample was made of blood. The source is a man aged 18 to 29 in good health.

This clone was seen only a few times. This chain links TRBV29-1 with TRBJ1-3; tentatively, D is TRBD1 (6 bases). The V gene lost 4 bases and the J gene lost 3 bases, with 19 bases spanning the gap. Germline V gene lookup returns CDR1 SQVTM and CDR2 ANQGSEA. This CDR3 has 16 amino acids. CDR3 amino acids: CSVAVGGGVSGNTIYF. The DNA of the CDR3 is TGCAGCGTTGCGGTCGGAGGGGGGGTTAGTGGAAACACCATATATTTT.

This clone was counted a few times. This chain connects TRBV19 to TRBJ1-5; D perhaps matches TRBD1 (6 bases). The CDR3 spans 13 residues. V was cut by 6 bases and J by 6 bases, with 12 bases left in between. Per the germline V gene, CDR1 is LNHDA and CDR2 is SQIVND (reference sequence). CDR3 sequence: CASRQGMGQPQHF. The CDR3 coding sequence is TGTGCCAGTAGGCAGGGGATGGGTCAGCCCCAGCATTTT.

This clone has a single count. The rearrangement joins TRBV29-1 to TRBJ1-1, with D unclear. Germline assignment: CDR1 SQVTM and CDR2 ANQGSEA. This CDR3 has 10 residues. Trimming cost V 4 bases and J 11 bases, with 11 bases left between them. This chain's CDR3 is CSVGRPGAFF. The CDR3, as DNA: TGCAGCGTTGGGAGGCCGGGCGCTTTCTTT. The full variable domain, in which reference TRBV29-1 and TRBJ1-1 provide the parts outside the CDR3, is SAVISQKPSRDICQRGTSLTIQCQVDSQVTMMFWYRQQPGQSLTLIATANQGSEATYESGFVIDKFPISRPNLTFSTLTVSNMSPEDSSIYLCSVGRPGAFFGQGTRLTVV.

This rearrangement joins TRBV6-6 to TRBJ2-5; D is perhaps TRBD2 (6 bases). The CDR3 has 14 amino acids. The germline CDR1 and CDR2 sequences are MNHNY and SVGAGI (reference sequence). V lost 7 bases, J lost 5 bases, and 17 bases lay in between. The CDR3 loop is CASTPGGSVETQYF. The DNA of the CDR3 is TGTGCCAGCACCCCCGGGGGTAGCGTTGAGACCCAGTACTTC.

The rearrangement uses TRBV2 and TRBJ1-4; weak D call: TRBD1 (5 bases). The CDR3 is made up of 14 amino acids. CDR1 SNHLY and CDR2 FYNNEI come from the germline V gene. Between the trimmed V and J ends, which lost 7 bases and 0 bases, there was a span of 9 bases. The CDR3 is CASTVQATNEKLFF. The CDR3 DNA reads TGTGCCAGCACGGTACAGGCAACTAATGAAAAACTGTTTTTT.

The gene calls are TRBV12-3 or TRBV12-4 and TRBJ1-2; 8 bases are shared with TRBD1. This CDR3 comprises 12 residues. The V segment lost 10 bases and the J segment 8 bases; nucleotides outside the gene matches: 9. In nucleotides, the CDR3 is TGTGCCATCAACGACCCAGGGGGCGGCTACACCTTC. Translated: CAINDPGGGYTF.

V and J are TRBV7-2 and TRBJ2-3; a weak D match, TRBD1 (5 bases). Trimming took 2 bases from V and 2 from J, leaving 11 bases between them. CDR1 is SGHTA and CDR2 is FQGNSA in the germline V gene. The CDR3 runs 15 residues. CDR3 sequence: CASSLMTANTDTQYF. The CDR3 nucleotides are TGTGCCAGCAGCTTAATGACAGCGAACACAGATACGCAGTATTTT.

V usage is TRBV2 and J usage is TRBJ2-1; the match to TRBD1 covers 9 bases. The V and J ends lost 4 bases and 9 bases, in that order; junction bases with no gene match: 10. This CDR3 contains 15 residues. Germline loops: CDR1 SNHLY, CDR2 FYNNEI. The DNA of the CDR3 is TGTGCCAGCAGTGTAGAACAGGGGGCTACTGGTGAGCAGTTCTTC. Its translation is CASSVEQGATGEQFF. The full variable domain, its missing parts supplied by reference TRBV2 and TRBJ2-1, is EPEVTQTPSHQVTQMGQEVILRCVPISNHLYFYWYRQILGQKVEFLVSFYNNEISEKSEIFDDQFSVERPDGSNFTLKIRSTKLEDSAMYFCASSVEQGATGEQFFGPGTRLTVL.

The genes are TRBV18 and TRBJ1-5; a weak D match, TRBD1 (5 bases). Trimming pared 3 bases from V and 5 bases from J, leaving 20 bases between. This CDR3 region has 17 residues. CDR1 is KGHSH and CDR2 is LQKENI in the germline V gene. CDR3 DNA sequence: TGTGCCAGCTCACCCCGTCCCGGGGTTGTAGGGGATCAGCCCCAGCATTTT. Encoded protein: CASSPRPGVVGDQPQHF. The variable domain in full, completed from reference TRBV18 and TRBJ1-5, reads NAGVMQNPRHLVRRRGQEARLRCSPMKGHSHVYWYRQLPEEGLKFMVYLQKENIIDESGMPKERFSAEFPKEGPSILRIQQVVRGDSAAYFCASSPRPGVVGDQPQHFGDGTRLSIL.

The chain recombines TRBV5-4 with TRBJ1-1, with 7 bases that match TRBD1. Trimming at V came to 0 bases and at J to 1 base, leaving 9 bases not matched to a gene. This CDR3 has 17 residues. Germline CDR1 SGHNT, CDR2 YYREEE (reference sequence). The CDR3 DNA reads TGTGCCAGCAGCTTGGGTCCGACAGGGCCCGGGAACACTGAAGCTTTCTTT. It codes for CASSLGPTGPGNTEAFF.

The chain has TRBV27 and TRBJ1-5, with D perhaps TRBD1 (6 bases). CDR3 size: 14 residues. CDR1 is MNHEY, CDR2 SMNVEV, per germline (reference sequence). The V end lost 5 bases, the J end lost 5 bases, and 13 bases lay between the germline ends. The CDR3 nucleotides are TGTGCCAGCAGTCCGCGCGGACAGCATCAGCCCCAGCATTTT. Protein product: CASSPRGQHQPQHF.

The chain carries TRBV28 and TRBJ1-2; D unresolved. CDR3 length: 14 residues. Germline CDR1 and CDR2: MDHEN and SYDVKM. Trimming stripped 5 bases from V and 3 bases from J, with 13 bases between. The CDR3 protein is CASSETSTYYGYTF. The CDR3 bases are TGTGCCAGCAGTGAAACATCTACCTACTATGGCTACACCTTC.

The V call is TRBV19, the J call TRBJ2-7, with unresolved D. This CDR3 contains 14 residues. Germline CDR1 and CDR2: LNHDA and SQIVND (reference sequence). The V end lost 5 bases, the J end lost 2 bases, and 13 bases lay between the germline ends. The CDR3 bases are TGTGCCAGTAGTCAACTTTGGGGTCCCTACGAGCAGTACTTC. Residues: CASSQLWGPYEQYF.

The genes are TRBV5-6 and TRBJ2-5, with D unresolved. V was clipped by 3 bases and J by 2 bases, with 8 bases between them. This CDR3 region has 13 residues. CDR1 is SGHDT, CDR2 YYEEEE, per germline. CDR3 nucleotide sequence: TGTGCCAGCAGCTATGGCAGGCAAGAGACCCAGTACTTC. Its translation: CASSYGRQETQYF.

The genes are TRBV7-2 and TRBJ1-4; D is undetermined. The CDR3 consists of 14 residues. Between the trimmed V and J ends, which lost 5 bases and 3 bases, there was a span of 10 bases. Germline V CDR1 and CDR2: SGHTA, FQGNSA. The CDR3 loop is CASSLPMANEKLFF. In DNA, the CDR3 is TGTGCCAGCAGCCTCCCAATGGCTAATGAAAAACTGTTTTTT.

The chain links TRBV5-1 to TRBJ2-7, with 7 bases aligning to TRBD1. The junction had 5 bases not matched to a gene; V was cut back by 0 bases and J by 5 bases. This CDR3 has 14 amino acids. The germline V gene has CDR1 SGHRS and CDR2 YFSETQ. The CDR3 is CASSLVGQMNEQYF. In nucleotides, the CDR3 is TGCGCCAGCAGCTTGGTGGGACAGATGAACGAGCAGTACTTC.

This clone was detected once. The V gene is TRBV20-1, the J gene TRBJ1-2, with TRBD1 identical over 7 bases. The CDR3 has 11 amino acids. V shed 4 bases and J 12 bases; nucleotides not matched to a gene: 8. CDR1 is DFQATT, CDR2 SNEGSKA, per germline (reference sequence). CDR3 sequence: CSATQGVNHTF. The CDR3 coding sequence is TGCAGTGCTACCCAGGGGGTCAATCACACCTTC.

The chain has TRBV23-1 and TRBJ2-3; 10 bases are shared with TRBD1. TRBV23-1 carries the ORF label, with uncertain function. V shed 5 bases, J shed 2 bases, and the junction held 25 bases outside the gene matches. The CDR3 runs to 22 residues. The CDR3 is CASSTLEAGTGVLPSLTDTQYF. CDR3 nucleotide sequence: TGCGCCAGCAGTACTCTCGAAGCCGGGACAGGGGTCCTACCGAGCCTCACAGATACGCAGTATTTT.

As DNA, the CDR3 is TGTGCCATCAGTCGGGGACTTAACGGGCAAGAGACCCAGTACTTC. Translation gives CAISRGLNGQETQYF. This chain joins TRBV10-3 and TRBJ2-5, with a weak D call TRBD2 (6 bases). The germline V and J ends were trimmed by 5 bases and 2 bases, with 15 bases remaining between them. CDR3 length equals 15 residues. Per the germline V gene, CDR1 is ENHRY and CDR2 is SYGVKD.

This clone was found a few times. The CDR3 here is CASSYRGTGELFF. The CDR3, as DNA: TGTGCCAGCAGCTACAGGGGCACCGGGGAGCTGTTTTTT. The chain couples TRBV7-9 to TRBJ2-2; TRBD1 matches at 7 bases. Per germline, CDR1 SEHNR and CDR2 FQNEAQ (reference sequence). The CDR3 covers 13 residues. V was pared by 4 bases and J by 4 bases, with 0 bases of the junction left unmatched.

This clone was picked up a small number of times. The genes are TRBV27 and TRBJ1-5; no clear D. Trimming left V 3 bases short and J 4 bases short, with 7 bases between. This CDR3 is built from 13 residues. Germline CDR1 and CDR2: MNHEY and SMNVEV (reference sequence). CDR3 nucleotides: TGTGCCAGCAGTTTGGGGTTAAATCAGCCCCAGCATTTT. As protein: CASSLGLNQPQHF.

The chain combines TRBV30 with TRBJ2-1; D gene ambiguous. There are 14 residues in the CDR3. The V end was cut by 4 bases, the J end by 0 bases, with 10 bases between. Germline CDR1 reads GTSNPN; CDR2 reads SVGIG (reference sequence). The CDR3 sequence: CAWTRRRSYNEQFF. As DNA, the CDR3 is TGTGCCTGGACTCGACGCCGCTCCTACAATGAGCAGTTCTTC.

The V gene is TRBV5-3, the J gene TRBJ1-2; D gene unclear. TRBV5-3 is an open reading frame, and its role is uncertain. V was clipped by 4 bases and J by 0 bases, with 16 bases between them. The CDR3 has 16 residues. CDR3 in amino acids: CARSLTRPRPNYGYTF. DNA for the CDR3: TGTGCCAGAAGCCTCACGAGGCCGCGCCCTAACTATGGCTACACCTTC.

DNA for the CDR3: TGCAGCGTCCCAGAGCCGGGACTAGCGACCTACAATGAGCAGTTCTTC. Translated: CSVPEPGLATYNEQFF. The chain employs TRBV29-1 and TRBJ2-1; 10 bases align to TRBD2. This CDR3 spans 16 amino acids. Trimming removed 6 bases from V and 2 bases from J; junction bases left unmatched: 10. CDR1 SQVTM and CDR2 ANQGSEA come from the germline V gene.

The CDR3 sequence is CASSLFVGELNTEAFF. CDR3 sequence (DNA): TGTGCCAGCAGCTTATTTGTGGGGGAGTTGAACACTGAAGCTTTCTTT. The J gene is TRBJ1-1, the V gene TRBV7-9; a weak D match, TRBD1 (5 bases). The germline V and J ends were trimmed by 2 bases and 0 bases, with 13 bases remaining between them. The CDR3 totals 16 residues. Germline V gene data show CDR1 as SEHNR and CDR2 as FQNEAQ (reference sequence).

This chain connects TRBV5-1 to TRBJ2-7; D unclear. With 4 bases removed from V and 3 bases from J, the gap between germline ends came to 11 bases. The CDR3 is 13 residues long. Germline values: CDR1 SGHRS, CDR2 YFSETQ. The CDR3 here is CASSTGLSYEQYF. CDR3 sequence (DNA): TGCGCCAGCAGCACCGGCTTGAGCTACGAGCAGTACTTC.

The chain joins TRBV15 to TRBJ2-3, with D possibly matching TRBD2 (5 bases). This CDR3 contains 16 residues. Trimming stripped 1 base from V and 1 base from J, with 12 bases between. The germline CDR1 and CDR2 sequences are LNHNV and YYDKDF (reference sequence). CDR3 DNA: TGTGCCACCAGCAGAGGAGGGAACGATGGCACAGATACGCAGTATTTT. It translates to CATSRGGNDGTDTQYF.

V usage is TRBV30 and J usage is TRBJ1-3; D gene uncertain. CDR1 GTSNPN and CDR2 SVGIG come from the germline V gene (reference sequence). CDR3 length: 13 residues. The V and J ends lost 2 bases and 4 bases respectively, with 9 bases between them. CDR3 DNA sequence: TGTGCCTGGAGTTTTCTGTTGGGAAACACCATATATTTT. Translating gives CAWSFLLGNTIYF.

This chain connects TRBV5-1 to TRBJ2-3, with TRBD1 as a possible D gene (6 bases). Per the germline V gene, CDR1 is SGHRS and CDR2 is YFSETQ. This CDR3 has 17 residues. Trimming removed 5 bases at V and 1 base at J, with 20 bases between. The CDR3 nucleotides read TGCGCCAGCAGTTCCGAGGGGGTGGGAAGCGGCACAGATACGCAGTATTTT. As protein: CASSSEGVGSGTDTQYF.

CDR3 sequence (DNA): TGTGCCAGCAGCTTAGGCTGGCAGACCTACGAGCAGTACTTC. It is translated as CASSLGWQTYEQYF. The chain uses TRBV7-8 and TRBJ2-7, with unresolved D. Germline loops: CDR1 SGHVS, CDR2 FQNEAQ. The CDR3 consists of 14 residues. Trimming left V 1 base short and J 2 bases short, with 9 bases between. The full variable domain, its missing parts supplied by reference TRBV7-8 and TRBJ2-7, is GAGVSQSPRYKVAKRGQDVALRCDPISGHVSLFWYQQALGQGPEFLTYFQNEAQLDKSGLPSDRFFAERPEGSVSTLKIQRTQQEDSAVYLCASSLGWQTYEQYFGPGTRLTVT.